The 3 T cell receptor beta chains listed next were all sequenced from one sample in a study of blood T cell repertoires in COVID-19. This table comes from immunoSEQ multiplex PCR, and its TCRdb copy is limited to in-frame clones, with some not included. The sample records 80,000 to 100,000 clones, about 90% being singletons. Sequencing was carried out using peripheral blood. The receptors were gathered from a human donor with active COVID-19. The donor label of this sample is uncertain.

This chain joins TRBV6-5 and TRBJ1-1; D is perhaps TRBD1 (6 bases). Germline CDR1 reads MNHEY; CDR2 reads SVGAGI. This CDR3 contains 12 residues. V was clipped by 7 bases and J by 1 base, with 7 bases between them. The CDR3 spells CASTRGNTEAFF. CDR3 in DNA: TGTGCCAGCACCAGGGGGAACACTGAAGCTTTCTTT.

The rearrangement links TRBV6-5 to TRBJ1-2, with TRBD1 matching over 10 bases. Germline CDR1 is MNHEY and CDR2 is SVGAGI. After removal of 6 bases from V and 8 bases from J, the junction contained 9 bases not matched to a gene. The CDR3 totals 14 residues. CDR3 DNA: TGTGCCAGCAGCCCCCCGGACAGGGGGGTCGGCTACACCTTC. Amino acid sequence: CASSPPDRGVGYTF.

CDR3 sequence (DNA): TGTGCCAGCAGCGCAATCGGACAGAACACTGAAGCTTTCTTT. Protein: CASSAIGQNTEAFF. The V and J genes are TRBV6-5 and TRBJ1-1, with TRBD1 as a possible D gene (5 bases). The germline V gene encodes CDR1 MNHEY and CDR2 SVGAGI. Trimming pared 6 bases from V and 1 base from J, leaving 12 bases between. The CDR3 contains 14 residues.